This paragraph covers one T cell receptor (beta chain) sequence. The target of this receptor is not known. Base qualities were left out, and no much larger clone turns up one base away. Donors were 40 or so systemically healthy Caucasian individuals from Russia aged 6 to 90 years. Each donor gave approximately 9.3 milliliters of peripheral blood, collected into EDTA-treated Vacutainer tubes. Ficoll-Paque density-gradient centrifugation was used to isolate PBMCs, with at least 7 million obtained per sample. Trizol reagent was used to extract total RNA from PBMCs, with at least 5 micrograms per sample. The percentages of naive CD45RAhigh/CD27high T cells were determined by flow cytometry on a PBMC aliquot from every donor. The library was prepared using 5' RACE. Sequencer: Illumina HiSeq 2500. A second about 7 to 12 cycle PCR used a sample-barcoded 5' primer and a J-beta primer mix. A unique molecular identifier was introduced onto each TCR beta cDNA molecule by a template-switch 5' adaptor carrying 12 random nucleotides. Each sample yielded at least 3 million CDR3-containing paired-end reads. The Mint cDNA synthesis kit, primed by a TRBC-specific oligonucleotide, was used to synthesize first-strand cDNA from all RNA. Following uracil-DNA glycosylase treatment, a first 18-cycle PCR with universal primers M1SS and BC2_uni_R was performed on all cDNA. The published analysis was carried out like this. For normalization, 1 million high-quality reads, each with a distinct molecular identifier, were randomly selected from each sample. Instead of being binned into consensus sequences, reads that shared molecular identifiers were thrown out. MiTCR, run with a Q25 quality threshold and the strictest error-elimination algorithm, handled CDR3 identification, clonotype clustering and error correction. Lower-bound total TCR beta diversity was estimated with a nonparametric unseen species model using Euler transformation. Starting from the raw public reads, TCRdb applied fastp trimming at Q25, assembled clones with MiXCR and retained in-frame beta chains. Each record represents a unique CDR3 protein, reported with the most common genes and DNA among its rows. TCRdb, rather than the study authors, made the V and J calls. For this sample the table gives hundreds of thousands of distinct CDR3 sequences, of which around 43% were detected only once. Together, the top ten hold roughly 19% of the sample.

The data were obtained in a study of blood T cells in healthy people across ages (dated by TCRdb to the mid-2010s). Some background on the complete study: In model experiments, roughly one uniquely barcoded TCR beta cDNA molecule per two T cells was captured by template switching. The study measured age-related changes in TCR beta repertoire diversity using deep sequencing normalized with unique cDNA molecular identifiers. Using the same blood draw, the study looked at two additional independent replicas of 1 million unique cDNA reads for two donors, one aged 18 to 29 and the other aged 80 or older. The donors were divided into four age groups: young (average approximately 17 years), middle-aged (approximately 41), aged (under 70) and long-lived (around 80). Donors of different ages were randomly distributed across sequencing lanes to avoid experimental bias. Overall results and qualifications from the work: Estimates of total diversity based on one million sequenced T cells were considered lower bounds and underestimates. Bulk unsorted PBMC profiling prevented conclusive comparison of naive and antigen-experienced compartments. As age increased, observed TCR beta diversity per million T cells dropped in a roughly linear way, and a significant reduction was already evident by age 40. Compared with the aged group, the long-lived group had more naive CD4+ T cells, fewer expanded clones and increased TCR diversity, suggesting age selection. The CMV infection status of donors was not known, potentially confounding age-related changes in expanded clonotypes. A strong correlation was found between observed TCR beta diversity and the percentage of naive T cells measured by flow cytometry.

This TCR was recovered from a man aged 55 to 70 in good health. Sequences were obtained from blood.

The CDR3 reads as follows: CSARRVVNQPQHF. The nucleotide sequence reads as follows: TGCAGTGCTAGGAGGGTGGTCAATCAGCCCCAGCATTTT. The V and J segments used are TRBV20-1 and TRBJ1-5, with the D gene call left open. From the cysteine up to the phenylalanine, the CDR3 has a length of 13 residues. Only the CDR3 portion is preserved as DNA: 39 bases, with reading frame beginning at the first base. The junction carries 9 bases between V and J, which are trimmed by 3 bases and 3 bases respectively. Looking up the germline V gene (reference sequence) yields CDR1 DFQATT and CDR2 SNEGSKA.